This T cell receptor (beta chain) derives from a study of cytomegalovirus exposure and HLA in healthy donors. Regarding the study as a whole: For most subjects, TCR beta sequences were reported to predict HLA-A and HLA-B alleles with accuracy. TCR beta V- and J-gene trimming, according to a later analysis, was linked to a missense DCLRE1C variant.

V lost 3 bases, J lost 3 bases, and 11 bases stayed unmatched. Germline lookup yields CDR1 SGDLS and CDR2 YYNGEE. This CDR3 is built from 17 residues. On this clone itself: Its antigen remains unidentified.

Unrecorded immune exposures were likely, despite nominal health at sampling. The PCR ran on 60 Vbeta and 13 Jbeta primers. In the source study's methods: A follow-up analysis tallied about 88 million unique TCR beta chains, approximately 10 million shared. Profiled with immunoSEQ multiplex PCR; TCRdb holds only in-frame clones, not every one. V and J calls and clone size are copied from that table; D and trimming were computed from the DNA. Of about 160,000 clones listed, approximately 75% are singletons. The sequence came from a man younger than 45 in good health and CMV-seropositive. The chain joins TRBV9 to TRBJ2-1; TRBD2 matches 8 bases. Sequenced: PBMCs. CDR3 protein: CASSDSLAGGSYNEQFF. The CDR3 DNA reads as TGTGCCAGCAGCGACTCCTTGGCGGGGGGCAGCTACAATGAGCAGTTCTTC.